This entry is about one TCR beta chain. The antigen it recognizes is unknown. No base quality information exists; no much larger clone differs at one position. These data originate in a study of T cell responses to AZD1222 COVID-19 vaccine (dated by TCRdb to the early 2020s). For the wider study: A total of more than 230 trial participants underwent TCR sequencing, of whom about 210 received two doses of AZD1222 and approximately 25 received two doses of the MenACWY control vaccine. Trial participants were enrolled by age into subgroups of 18-55, 56-69 and 70-plus years, and around 150, 29 and 61 TCR-sequenced participants, respectively, were included in these subgroups.

The germline V gene sets CDR1 to MNHEY and CDR2 to SVGAGI. V is cut by 6 bases and J by 6 bases, and the space between the germline ends is 11 bases. The CDR3 sequence holds 12 residues, the cysteine and phenylalanine included. Left in the record is the CDR3 DNA by itself, 36 bases read in frame from the first base. The CDR3 regions of human TCRbeta chains were subjected to immunosequencing. Regarding the original processing steps: TCRs in the repertoires were matched against a reference library of SARS-CoV-2-specific TCRs that had been generated with the MIRA antigen-specificity platform. Breadth was defined as the fraction of unique TCRs that were SARS-CoV-2-associated, and depth was defined as the fraction of total T cells that were SARS-CoV-2-associated. Using the MIRA data, every spike-specific TCR was mapped to the spike region that the TCR reacted to and assigned to either a CD4 or a CD8 class. Log10-transformed breadth and depth values were compared by one-way ANOVA with Sidak's multiple comparisons tests. This is the immuneACCESS table as TCRdb keeps it, with only in-frame sequences that have V and J called. A part of the clones is gone; compared with another copy, unresolved V genes explain less than half, and the rest is unexplained. The V and J calls and clone size come from that table; D and trimming were worked out from the DNA. This sample is represented by some 150,000 clones; approximately 95% of them were singletons. The ten largest clones represent more than 0.85% of the sample.

What the study reported, not specific to this receptor: Because no day 14 peak-response samples were available, repertoires were characterized only after the peak T cell response. Conclusions about previously exposed vaccinees were limited because only six AZD1222 recipients were SARS-CoV-2 seropositive at baseline. Participants were mostly white British, with more females than males. The authors suggested clonal diversity may have been underestimated. Spike-specific TCR breadth and depth rose significantly after two AZD1222 doses compared with day 0 and with MenACWY recipients. Epitopes outside the regions mutated in the B.1.351 and B.1.1.7 variants were reportedly recognized by nearly half of the unique spike-specific TCRs. The whole spike protein was spanned by vaccine-associated CD4 TCRs, and dominant responses were seen in regions 160-218 and 743-854. In the small 56-69-year group, the increase in depth fell short of significance, most likely because of low power.

According to the study, the label for this sample's time point signals: baseline before first vaccination. This sample's treatment or condition label indicates: meningococcal conjugate vaccine given as trial control. Vaccinee samples came from UK trials COV001 and COV002, including a single-blind randomized controlled phase 2/3 trial of AZD1222 (ChAdOx1 nCoV-19) in healthy adults. For TCRbeta chain sequencing, PBMC samples from trial participants were taken at day 0 and at day 28 after the second dose. This chain joins TRBV6-5 to TRBJ1-2; no D gene can be assigned with confidence. The sample was peripheral blood, taken on day 0 of MenACWY control vaccination. This TCR derives from an adult in good health. This receptor has the CDR3 CASRHTEDGYTF. The DNA sequence is as follows: TGTGCCAGCAGACATACCGAGGATGGCTACACCTTC.